The T cell receptor beta chain described here comes from a study of OX40 agonist ivuxolimab in advanced cancers. In the study overall: Two patients with cutaneous melanoma and one with hepatocellular carcinoma, three in total, showed partial responses. Findings and caveats of the study: The CD4+ and CD8+ T cells in the blood had expanded clonally by week 6 at 0.1 to 3.0 mg/kg.

V gave up 2 bases and J gave up 8 bases, with 19 bases separating them. The germline V gene has CDR1 SGHTA and CDR2 FQGNSA. This CDR3 is 16 amino acids long. As regards this clone: Its target is not known.

The table came from immunoSEQ multiplex PCR; TCRdb's copy has only in-frame clones and leaves some out. The data contain around 90,000 clones, just under 90% of them seen just once; the ten biggest clones take up 6.5% to 9%. Source: CD4+ or CD8+ T cells sorted from blood, taken in a trial of the OX40 agonist ivuxolimab. This clonotype was obtained from an adult with an advanced solid tumor such as melanoma, head and neck, liver or kidney cancer. The V call is TRBV7-2, the J call TRBJ2-1; D is undetermined. The CDR3 loop is CASSLPFEVEFDEQFF. CDR3 in DNA: TGTGCCAGCAGCTTACCGTTCGAGGTAGAATTCGATGAGCAGTTCTTC.